The clone carrying this T cell receptor (beta chain) was found many times. The target antigen is unknown. This entry comes from a study of identical twins. Points from the study as a whole: Fewer insertions characterized abundant cord blood beta clonotypes, whereas memory repertoires showed none. Donors were not followed over many years; analysis was cross-sectional.

TCRdb independently ran MiXCR on the 5' RACE reads; one entry per CDR3 protein. The table includes more than 200,000 distinct CDR3 sequences, approximately 9% detected once. The CDR3 runs 15 residues. V lost 3 bases and J lost 2, with 16 bases in between. The V gene's germline CDR1 is DFQATT and CDR2 SNEGSKA (reference sequence). The sequence was collected from a woman in her late teens or twenties in good health. The sequencing input was memory (CD45RO+) T cells sorted from blood. The V call is TRBV20-1, the J call TRBJ1-2, with D tentatively TRBD1 (6 bases). CDR3 amino acids: CSASHPQGLNYGYTF. The CDR3 nucleotides are TGCAGTGCTAGCCACCCTCAGGGGCTCAACTATGGCTACACCTTC.